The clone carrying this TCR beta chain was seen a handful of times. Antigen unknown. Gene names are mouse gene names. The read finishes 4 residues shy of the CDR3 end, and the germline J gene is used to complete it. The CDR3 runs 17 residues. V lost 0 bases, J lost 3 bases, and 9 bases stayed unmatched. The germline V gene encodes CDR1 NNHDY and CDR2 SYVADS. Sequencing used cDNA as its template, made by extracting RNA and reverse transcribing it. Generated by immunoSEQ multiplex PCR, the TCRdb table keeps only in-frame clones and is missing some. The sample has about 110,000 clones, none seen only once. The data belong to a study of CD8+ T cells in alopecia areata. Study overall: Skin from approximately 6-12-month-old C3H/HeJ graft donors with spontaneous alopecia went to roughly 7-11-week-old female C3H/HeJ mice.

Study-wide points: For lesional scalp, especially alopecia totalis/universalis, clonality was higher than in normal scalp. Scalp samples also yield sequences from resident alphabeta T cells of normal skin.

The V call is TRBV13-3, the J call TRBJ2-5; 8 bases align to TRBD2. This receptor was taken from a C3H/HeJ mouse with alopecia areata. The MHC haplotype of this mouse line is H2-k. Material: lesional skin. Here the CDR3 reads CASSDAQWMGGQDTQYF. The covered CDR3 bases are TGTGCCAGCAGTGATGCACAGTGGATGGGGGGGCAAGAC.